This T cell receptor (beta chain) was sequenced in a study of control samples from healthy donors and cancer patients. The CDR3 length is 16 residues. V trimming: 0 bases; J trimming: 4 bases; junction bases outside the gene matches: 6. Germline-derived CDR1 and CDR2 are MNHEY and SMNVEV (reference sequence). The assay was immunoSEQ multiplex PCR, and TCRdb's table has in-frame clones only and misses some. Of about 130,000 clones listed, approximately 89% were seen once; the top ten hold 8.6%. The receptor was isolated from a man younger than 35 in good health. V gene TRBV27 combines with J gene TRBJ1-5, with 7 bases identical to TRBD1. Sequenced input: blood. CDR3 DNA sequence: TGTGCCAGCAGTTTATCCGTGCGGGACAGAAATCAGCCCCAGCATTTT. Translating it yields CASSLSVRDRNQPQHF.